The clone carrying this T cell receptor beta chain was seen a single time. The CDR3 covers 15 residues. After removal of 7 bases from V and 7 bases from J, the junction contained 8 bases not matched to a gene. Germline lookup yields CDR1 SEHNR and CDR2 FQNEAQ (reference sequence). Data came from immunoSEQ multiplex PCR; TCRdb stores just in-frame clones and leaves some out. The sample lists roughly 700,000 clones, around 90% seen once, with roughly 1.5% in the top ten. The sample belongs to a study of Ad26.COV2.S vaccination and SARS-CoV-2 variants. Study context: As a participant in COV1001, the donor was in the Ad26.COV2.S trial arm.

Treatment specified: about 20 received Ad26.COV2.S at low or high dose, single or two shots; roughly five received placebo; per-sample allocation not given. The samples were gathered on day 63 after the first injection of vaccine or placebo. Boston provided a donor who was an adult aged 18-55 years. The chain joins TRBV7-9 to TRBJ1-6; 9 nucleotides match TRBD1. The TCR sequence derives from a person aged 18-60 years who received the Ad26.COV2.S COVID-19 vaccine or a placebo. The sample consisted of peripheral blood, taken in a trial of Ad26.COV2.S vaccine versus placebo. This CDR3 is CASTVPGTGNSPLHF. The CDR3 bases are TGTGCCAGCACAGTTCCCGGGACAGGGAATTCACCCCTCCACTTT.